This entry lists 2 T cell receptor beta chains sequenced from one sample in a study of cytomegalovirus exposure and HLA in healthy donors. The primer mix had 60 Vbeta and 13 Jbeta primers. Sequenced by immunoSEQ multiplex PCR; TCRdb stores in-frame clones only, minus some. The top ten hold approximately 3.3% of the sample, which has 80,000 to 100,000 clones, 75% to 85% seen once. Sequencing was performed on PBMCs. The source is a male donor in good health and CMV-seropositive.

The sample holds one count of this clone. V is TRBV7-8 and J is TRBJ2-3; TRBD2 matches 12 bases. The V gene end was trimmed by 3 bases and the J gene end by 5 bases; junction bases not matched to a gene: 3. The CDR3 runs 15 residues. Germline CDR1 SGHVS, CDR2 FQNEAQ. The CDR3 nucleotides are TGTGCCAGCAGCTTCTTGGGACTAGCGGGAGATACGCAGTATTTT. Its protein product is CASSFLGLAGDTQYF.

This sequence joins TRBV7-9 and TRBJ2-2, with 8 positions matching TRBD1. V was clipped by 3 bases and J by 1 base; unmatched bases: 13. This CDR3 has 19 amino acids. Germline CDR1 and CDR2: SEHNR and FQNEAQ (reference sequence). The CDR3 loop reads CASSLLTRRGQGNTGELFF. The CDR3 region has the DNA TGTGCCAGCAGCTTGCTAACTAGACGTGGACAGGGGAACACCGGGGAGCTGTTTTTT.